These T cell receptor beta chains were read from a single sample in a study of beta chain features in type 1 diabetes. Method: immunoSEQ multiplex PCR; TCRdb's copy keeps in-frame clones and lacks some. In the table there are more than 95,000 clones, under 30% of which are singletons. Specimen: central memory CD4+ T cells from blood. The receptor set was obtained from a woman aged 18-30 years with type 1 diabetes. The CDR3 runs from the conserved cysteine through the conserved F or W. Fields, in order: clone size, J gene, V gene, D gene, CDR3 protein, CDR3 DNA. A D gene is named only where the DNA matches it firmly. Not all rows give a size; the values are once, few, many and, for expanded clones, a class.

>NA|TRBJ1-1|TRBV11-2|NA
CASSLRGANTEAFF
TGTGCCAGCAGCTTACGGGGGGCAAACACTGAAGCTTTCTTT
>few|TRBJ1-3|TRBV28|NA
CASSLWTARNTIYF
TGTGCCAGCAGTTTATGGACAGCTCGAAACACCATATATTTT
>NA|TRBJ1-2|TRBV28|NA
CASRDTWMGYTF
TGTGCCAGCAGGGACACCTGGATGGGCTACACCTTC
>NA|TRBJ1-1|TRBV29-1|NA
CSAGKSEAFF
TGCAGCGCCGGGAAGTCTGAAGCTTTCTTT
>NA|TRBJ1-4|TRBV29-1|TRBD1
CSAGQGGEKLFF
TGCAGCGCGGGACAGGGCGGTGAAAAACTGTTTTTT
>NA|TRBJ1-5|TRBV27|NA
CASSLSSRGGNSNQPQHF
TGTGCCAGCAGTTTAAGCTCCCGGGGGGGTAATAGCAATCAGCCCCAGCATTTT
>few|TRBJ2-3|TRBV30|TRBD2
CAWSVQGAGSTDTQYF
TGTGCCTGGAGTGTACAAGGAGCGGGAAGCACAGATACGCAGTATTTT
>few|TRBJ2-1|TRBV2|NA
CASRTGDFMGEQFF
TGTGCCAGCAGAACGGGGGACTTTATGGGCGAGCAGTTCTTC
>NA|TRBJ2-7|TRBV5-4|TRBD2
CASSLAGSYEQYF
TGTGCCAGCAGCTTAGCGGGAAGCTACGAGCAGTACTTC
>few|TRBJ1-1|TRBV7-9|NA
CASQTANTEAFF
TGTGCCAGCCAGACAGCTAACACTGAAGCTTTCTTT
>NA|TRBJ1-5|TRBV30|NA
CAWSTGYSNQPQHF
TGTGCCTGGAGCACAGGTTATAGCAATCAGCCCCAGCATTTT
>few|TRBJ1-1|TRBV25-1|NA
CASSTSSRARNTEAFF
TGTGCCAGCAGTACAAGCTCCAGGGCGAGGAACACTGAAGCTTTCTTT
>NA|TRBJ2-2|TRBV30|TRBD1
CAWSLFGTAGTGELFF
TGTGCCTGGAGCCTCTTTGGGACAGCCGGCACCGGGGAGCTGTTTTTT
>NA|TRBJ2-2|TRBV4-2|NA
CASSQDNSGTPNTGELFF
TGTGCCAGCAGCCAAGATAACTCGGGGACACCGAACACCGGGGAGCTGTTTTTT
>NA|TRBJ2-5|TRBV5-4|TRBD1
CASSLFDREETQYF
TGTGCCAGCAGCCTATTTGACAGGGAGGAGACCCAGTACTTC
>few|TRBJ2-2|TRBV7-6|TRBD2
CASTRLAGDTGELFF
TGTGCCAGCACCCGCCTAGCGGGAGACACCGGGGAGCTGTTTTTT
>few|TRBJ2-5|TRBV18|TRBD2
CASSPQGLAGGETQYF
TGTGCCAGCTCACCACAAGGACTAGCGGGAGGAGAGACCCAGTACTTC
>many|TRBJ1-5|TRBV7-9|NA
CASSKVGPGPQHF
TGTGCCAGCAGCAAAGTTGGGCCAGGGCCCCAGCATTTT
>NA|TRBJ1-1|TRBV18|NA
CASSPLPASSNTEAFF
TGTGCCAGCTCACCGCTTCCTGCGTCTTCGAACACTGAAGCTTTCTTT
>few|TRBJ2-1|TRBV7-9|NA
CASSPPTTYNEQFF
TGTGCCAGCAGCCCTCCGACTACCTACAATGAGCAGTTCTTC
>few|TRBJ2-1|TRBV28|TRBD2
CASTPETSSYNEQFF
TGTGCCAGCACCCCCGAGACTAGCAGCTACAATGAGCAGTTCTTC
>NA|TRBJ2-7|TRBV28|NA
CASNQGIRYEQYF
TGTGCCAGCAACCAGGGGATTCGCTACGAGCAGTACTTC
>NA|TRBJ1-5|TRBV15|NA
CATSRDYNQPQHF
TGTGCCACCAGCAGAGATTACAATCAGCCCCAGCATTTT
>few|TRBJ1-2|TRBV30|NA
CAWSVPGGGYTF
TGTGCCTGGAGTGTTCCAGGAGGCGGCTACACCTTC
>few|TRBJ2-1|TRBV2|TRBD1
CASSADRGDEQFF
TGTGCCAGCAGTGCTGACAGGGGGGATGAGCAGTTCTTC
>NA|TRBJ1-1|TRBV29-1|NA
CSVEPTVLTEAFF
TGCAGCGTTGAACCGACAGTCCTGACTGAAGCTTTCTTT
>few|TRBJ2-3|TRBV4-1|TRBD2
CASSTPTRTSGTDTQYF
TGCGCCAGCTCTACCCCCACTAGGACTAGCGGCACAGATACGCAGTATTTT
>NA|TRBJ2-1|TRBV11-2|TRBD2
CASSLEGGRALGEQFF
TGTGCCAGCAGCTTAGAGGGCGGGAGGGCCTTAGGTGAGCAGTTCTTC
>NA|TRBJ2-2|TRBV5-4|TRBD2
CASSLRDSGRAKGELFF
TGTGCCAGCAGCTTGCGGGATAGCGGGAGGGCCAAAGGGGAGCTGTTTTTT
>few|TRBJ1-3|TRBV20-1|NA
CSAPQGNTIYF
TGCAGTGCACCCCAGGGAAACACCATATATTTT
>NA|TRBJ2-1|TRBV9|TRBD1
CASSPSSGTGYYNEQFF
TGTGCCAGCAGCCCCTCTTCCGGGACAGGGTACTACAATGAGCAGTTCTTC
>few|TRBJ2-3|TRBV11-2|TRBD2
CASSRRPTSGTSTDTQYF
TGTGCCAGCAGCCGTAGACCGACTAGCGGGACTAGCACAGATACGCAGTATTTT
>NA|TRBJ2-2|TRBV7-2|NA
CASSGGSAWNTGELFF
TGTGCCAGCAGTGGTGGGAGTGCGTGGAACACCGGGGAGCTGTTTTTT
>NA|TRBJ1-4|TRBV28|NA
CASSLSGTTNEKLFF
TGTGCCAGCAGTTTATCGGGTACAACTAATGAAAAACTGTTTTTT
>NA|TRBJ2-7|TRBV30|NA
CAWSGGPGREQYF
TGTGCCTGGAGTGGGGGGCCAGGCCGCGAGCAGTACTTC
>NA|TRBJ2-1|TRBV18|TRBD2
CASSPGTSDNEQFF
TGTGCCAGCTCACCAGGGACTAGCGACAATGAGCAGTTCTTC
>many|TRBJ1-4|TRBV2|TRBD1
CASSVRQGAEKLFF
TGTGCCAGCAGTGTCCGACAGGGGGCTGAAAAACTGTTTTTT
>NA|TRBJ2-7|TRBV7-2|NA
CASSLASSEQYF
TGTGCCAGCAGCTTAGCCTCCAGCGAGCAGTACTTC
>NA|TRBJ2-7|TRBV29-1|TRBD1
CSVYDPGGPSYEQYF
TGCAGCGTTTACGACCCAGGGGGACCATCCTACGAGCAGTACTTC
>few|TRBJ1-1|TRBV6-1|NA
CASSEEGRTGAFF
TGTGCCAGCAGTGAAGAGGGGCGGACCGGAGCTTTCTTT
>NA|TRBJ2-7|TRBV7-8|NA
CASSLARSSYEQYF
TGTGCCAGCAGCTTAGCAAGGAGCTCCTACGAGCAGTACTTC
>NA|TRBJ2-5|TRBV9|NA
CASSVSDRGSQETQYF
TGTGCCAGCAGCGTTTCTGATAGGGGGAGTCAAGAGACCCAGTACTTC
>NA|TRBJ2-7|TRBV30|TRBD1
CAWSVTVNRGIVYEQYF
TGTGCCTGGAGTGTGACCGTTAACAGGGGAATCGTCTACGAGCAGTACTTC
>few|TRBJ2-1|TRBV5-1|TRBD2
CASSRSQYRLAGFDEQFF
TGCGCCAGCAGTCGCTCCCAATATAGACTAGCAGGGTTCGATGAGCAGTTCTTC
>NA|TRBJ1-4|TRBV4-1|TRBD1
CASSLLTGGGKLFF
TGCGCCAGCAGCCTACTTACAGGGGGCGGAAAACTGTTTTTT
>few|TRBJ2-1|TRBV7-2|NA
CASRSRADSGNEQFF
TGTGCCAGCAGATCCCGAGCGGATAGCGGCAATGAGCAGTTCTTC
>NA|TRBJ1-3|TRBV15|NA
CATSRDQGGHRSGNTIYF
TGTGCCACCAGCAGAGATCAGGGAGGGCACCGCTCTGGAAACACCATATATTTT
>NA|TRBJ1-1|TRBV4-1|NA
CASSQVSRGEEAFF
TGCGCCAGCAGCCAAGTTTCAAGGGGCGAAGAAGCTTTCTTT
>few|TRBJ1-2|TRBV7-9|NA
CASSRQGQTDGYTF
TGTGCCAGCAGCAGACAAGGACAGACGGACGGCTACACCTTC
>NA|TRBJ1-1|TRBV7-9|NA
CASSRHNSYTEAFF
TGTGCCAGCAGCCGACACAACAGCTACACTGAAGCTTTCTTT
>NA|TRBJ2-2|TRBV7-2|NA
CASSLSTFTGELFF
TGTGCCAGCAGCTTATCAACTTTCACCGGGGAGCTGTTTTTT
>few|TRBJ2-2|TRBV5-1|NA
CASSNRDSNTGELFF
TGCGCCAGCAGCAACCGGGACTCAAACACCGGGGAGCTGTTTTTT
>NA|TRBJ2-3|TRBV11-3|TRBD2
CASSLTSGSDTQYF
TGTGCCAGCAGCTTGACTAGCGGGAGTGATACGCAGTATTTT
>NA|TRBJ2-3|TRBV11-2|NA
CASTLPGVDTQYF
TGTGCCAGCACCTTGCCAGGGGTGGATACGCAGTATTTT